This T cell receptor beta chain is drawn from a study of T cell changes during pregnancy in multiple sclerosis. Here immunoSEQ multiplex PCR was the method, and the copy in TCRdb shows in-frame clones only, minus some. The table includes tens of thousands of clones, roughly 90% detected once. The source was CD8+ T cells from peripheral blood mononuclear cells, collected after pregnancy. The clonotype comes from a female donor with multiple sclerosis, enrolled in a pregnancy study.

In nucleotides, the CDR3 is TGTGCCAGCAGCGCACTAGCGGGGATCTACAATGAGCAGTTCTTC. Residues: CASSALAGIYNEQFF. The chain recombines TRBV7-3 with TRBJ2-1; 10 positions match TRBD2. The CDR3 has 15 residues. In germline, CDR1 is SGHTA, CDR2 FQGTGA. Germline trimming cut 5 bases from V and 3 bases from J; bases unmatched to any gene: 4. The variable domain in full, completed from reference TRBV7-3 and TRBJ2-1, reads GAGVSQTPSNKVTEKGKYVELRCDPISGHTALYWYRQSLGQGPEFLIYFQGTGAADDSGLPNDRFFAVRPEGSVSTLKIQRTERGDSAVYLCASSALAGIYNEQFFGPGTRLTVL.